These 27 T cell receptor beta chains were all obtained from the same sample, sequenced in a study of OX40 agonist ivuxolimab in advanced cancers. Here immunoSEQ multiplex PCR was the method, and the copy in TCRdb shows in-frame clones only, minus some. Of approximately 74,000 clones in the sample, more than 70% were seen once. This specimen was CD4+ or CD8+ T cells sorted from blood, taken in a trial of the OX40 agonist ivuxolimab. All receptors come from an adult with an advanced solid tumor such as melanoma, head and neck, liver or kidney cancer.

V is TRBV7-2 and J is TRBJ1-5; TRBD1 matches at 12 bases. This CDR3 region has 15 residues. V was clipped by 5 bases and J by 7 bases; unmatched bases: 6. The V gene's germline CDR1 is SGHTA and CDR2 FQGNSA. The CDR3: CASSLGDRGRQPQHF. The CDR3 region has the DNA TGTGCCAGCAGCCTAGGGGACAGGGGGCGACAGCCCCAGCATTTT.

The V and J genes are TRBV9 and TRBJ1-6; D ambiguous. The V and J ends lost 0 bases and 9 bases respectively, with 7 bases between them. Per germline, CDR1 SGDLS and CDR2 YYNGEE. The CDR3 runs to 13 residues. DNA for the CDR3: TGTGCCAGCAGCGTAGGGGGAGGTTCACCCCTCCACTTT. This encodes CASSVGGGSPLHF.

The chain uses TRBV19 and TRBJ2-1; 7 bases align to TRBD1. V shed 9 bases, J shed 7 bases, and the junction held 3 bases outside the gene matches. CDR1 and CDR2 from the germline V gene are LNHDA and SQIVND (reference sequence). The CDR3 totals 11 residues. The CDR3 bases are TGTGCCAGCAAGACAGGGAATGAGCAGTTCTTC. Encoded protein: CASKTGNEQFF.

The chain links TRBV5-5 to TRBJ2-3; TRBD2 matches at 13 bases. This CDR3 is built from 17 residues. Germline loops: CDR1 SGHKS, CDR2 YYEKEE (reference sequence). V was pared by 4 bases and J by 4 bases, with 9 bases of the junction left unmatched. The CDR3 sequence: CASSEELAGGLADTQYF. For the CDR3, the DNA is TGTGCCAGCAGCGAAGAACTAGCGGGAGGGCTCGCAGATACGCAGTATTTT.

The CDR3 region has the DNA TGTGCCAGCAGCGTAAATCCCTGGGCCTACGAGCAGTACTTC. Its protein product is CASSVNPWAYEQYF. The chain employs TRBV9 and TRBJ2-7; no clear D. The V gene's germline CDR1 is SGDLS and CDR2 YYNGEE. V was shortened by 1 base and J by 2 bases, with 10 bases between the two germline ends. This CDR3 is built from 14 residues.

In DNA form, the CDR3 reads TGCGCCAGCAGCCCGGGGACCGACAGGAGGGGGACCCAGTACTTC. Its protein is CASSPGTDRRGTQYF. The chain joins TRBV5-1 to TRBJ2-5; tentatively, D is TRBD1 or TRBD2 (6 bases each). Germline V gene data show CDR1 as SGHRS and CDR2 as YFSETQ. The CDR3 length is 15 residues. V shed 4 bases and J shed 7 bases, with 20 bases lying between them.

Here the CDR3 reads CASSNGGRGVSEQYF. The CDR3 DNA reads TGTGCCAGCAGCAATGGGGGCAGGGGGGTGAGCGAGCAGTACTTC. This rearrangement joins TRBV5-4 to TRBJ2-7, with D perhaps TRBD1 (7 bases). The length of the CDR3 is 15 residues. Trimming took off 4 bases at V and 6 bases at J, with 20 bases between the two ends. Germline assignment: CDR1 SGHNT and CDR2 YYREEE (reference sequence).

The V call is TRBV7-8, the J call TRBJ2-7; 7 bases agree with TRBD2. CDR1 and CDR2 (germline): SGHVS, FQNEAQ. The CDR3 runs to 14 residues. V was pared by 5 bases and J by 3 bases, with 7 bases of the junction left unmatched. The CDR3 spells CASSHTSGVYEQYF. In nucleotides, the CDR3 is TGTGCCAGCAGCCACACGAGCGGGGTCTACGAGCAGTACTTC.

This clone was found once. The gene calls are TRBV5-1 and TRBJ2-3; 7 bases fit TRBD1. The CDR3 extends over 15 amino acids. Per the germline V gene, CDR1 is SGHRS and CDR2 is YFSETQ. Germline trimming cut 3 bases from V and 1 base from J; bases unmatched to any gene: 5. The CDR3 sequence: CASSSQGFGTDTQYF. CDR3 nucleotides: TGCGCCAGCAGCTCACAGGGGTTTGGCACAGATACGCAGTATTTT.

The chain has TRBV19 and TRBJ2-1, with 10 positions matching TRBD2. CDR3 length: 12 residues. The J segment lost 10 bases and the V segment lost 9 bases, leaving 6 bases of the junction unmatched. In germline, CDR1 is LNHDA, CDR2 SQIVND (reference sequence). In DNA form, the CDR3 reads TGTGCCAGCGGGACACTAGCGGGAGAGCAGTTCTTC. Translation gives CASGTLAGEQFF.

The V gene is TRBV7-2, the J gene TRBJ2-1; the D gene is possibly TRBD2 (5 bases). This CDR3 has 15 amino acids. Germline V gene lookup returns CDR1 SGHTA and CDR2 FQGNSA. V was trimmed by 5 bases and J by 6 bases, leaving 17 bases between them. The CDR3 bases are TGTGCCAGCAGCCCGGACTCGACGAGCACCAATGAGCAGTTCTTC. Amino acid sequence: CASSPDSTSTNEQFF.

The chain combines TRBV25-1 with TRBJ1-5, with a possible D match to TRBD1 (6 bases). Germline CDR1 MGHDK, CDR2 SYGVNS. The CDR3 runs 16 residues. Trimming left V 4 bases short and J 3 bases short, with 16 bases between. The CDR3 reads CASSGRGRGANQPQHF. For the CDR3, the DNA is TGTGCCAGCAGTGGCAGGGGCCGGGGGGCCAATCAGCCCCAGCATTTT.

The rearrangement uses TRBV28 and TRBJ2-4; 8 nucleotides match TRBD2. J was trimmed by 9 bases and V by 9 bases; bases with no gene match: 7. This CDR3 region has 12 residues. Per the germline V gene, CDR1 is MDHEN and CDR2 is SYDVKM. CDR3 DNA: TGTGCCAGTTACAGCGGGAGCGGCATTCAGTACTTC. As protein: CASYSGSGIQYF.

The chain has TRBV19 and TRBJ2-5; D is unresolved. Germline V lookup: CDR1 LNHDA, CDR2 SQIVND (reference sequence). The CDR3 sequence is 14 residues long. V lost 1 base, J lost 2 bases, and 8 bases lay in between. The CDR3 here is CASSIALGQETQYF. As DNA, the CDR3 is TGTGCCAGTAGTATAGCCCTAGGTCAAGAGACCCAGTACTTC.

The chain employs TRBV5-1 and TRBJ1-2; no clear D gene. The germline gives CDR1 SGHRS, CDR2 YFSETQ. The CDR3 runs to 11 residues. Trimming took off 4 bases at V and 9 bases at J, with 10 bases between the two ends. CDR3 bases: TGCGCCAGCAGCGGAGGTAAAAGCTACACCTTC. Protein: CASSGGKSYTF.

CDR3 nucleotide sequence: TGCGCCAGCAGTGAGGGACAGTCTAAAGCTTTCTTT. As protein: CASSEGQSKAFF. The chain joins TRBV10-1 to TRBJ1-1, with D possibly being TRBD1 (6 bases). The CDR3 totals 12 residues. The germline CDR1 and CDR2 sequences are WNHNN and SYGVQD (reference sequence). The germline V and J ends were trimmed by 2 bases and 9 bases, with 10 bases remaining between them.

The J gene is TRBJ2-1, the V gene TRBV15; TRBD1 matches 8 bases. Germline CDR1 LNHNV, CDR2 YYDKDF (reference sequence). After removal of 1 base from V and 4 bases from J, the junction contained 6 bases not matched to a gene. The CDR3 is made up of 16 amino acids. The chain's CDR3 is CATSRVRTGSYNEQFF. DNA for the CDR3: TGTGCCACCAGCAGAGTCAGGACAGGGAGTTACAATGAGCAGTTCTTC.

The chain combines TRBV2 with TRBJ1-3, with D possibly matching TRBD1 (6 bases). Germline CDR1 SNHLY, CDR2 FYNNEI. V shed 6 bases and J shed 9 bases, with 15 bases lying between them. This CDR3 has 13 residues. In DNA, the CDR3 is TGTGCCAGCAGGGACAGCCAATTGGGCACCATATATTTT. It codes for CASRDSQLGTIYF.

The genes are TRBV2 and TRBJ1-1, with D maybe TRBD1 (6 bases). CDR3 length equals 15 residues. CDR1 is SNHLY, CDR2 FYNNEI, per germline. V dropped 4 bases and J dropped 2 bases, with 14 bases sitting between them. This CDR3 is CASSAPQGLNTEAFF. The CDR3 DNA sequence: TGTGCCAGCAGTGCTCCACAGGGCCTAAACACTGAAGCTTTCTTT.

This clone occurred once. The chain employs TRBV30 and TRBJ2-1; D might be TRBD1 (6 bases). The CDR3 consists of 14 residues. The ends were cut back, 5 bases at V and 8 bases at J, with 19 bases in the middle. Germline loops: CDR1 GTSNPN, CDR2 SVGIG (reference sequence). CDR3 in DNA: TGTGCCTGGGGTACAGGGATAGAGGTCTATGAGCAGTTCTTC. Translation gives CAWGTGIEVYEQFF. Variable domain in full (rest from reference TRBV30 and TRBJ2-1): SQTIHQWPATLVQPVGSPLSLECTVEGTSNPNLYWYRQAAGRGLQLLFYSVGIGQISSEVPQNLSASRPQDRQFILSSKKLLLSDSGFYLCAWGTGIEVYEQFFGPGTRLTVL.

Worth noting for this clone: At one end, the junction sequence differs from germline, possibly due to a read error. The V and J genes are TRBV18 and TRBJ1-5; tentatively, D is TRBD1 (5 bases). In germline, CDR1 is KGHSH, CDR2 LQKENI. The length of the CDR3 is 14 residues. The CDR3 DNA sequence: TGTGCCGGCTCACAGGCGGAGAGGGATCAGCCCCAGCATTTT. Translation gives CAGSQAERDQPQHF.

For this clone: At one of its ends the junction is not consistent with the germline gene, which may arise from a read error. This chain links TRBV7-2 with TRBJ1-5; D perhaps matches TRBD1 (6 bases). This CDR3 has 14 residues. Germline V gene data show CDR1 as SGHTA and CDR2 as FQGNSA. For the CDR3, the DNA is TGTGCCAGCAGCACCACCGGGGGCAATCTGCCCCAGCATTTT. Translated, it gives CASSTTGGNLPQHF.

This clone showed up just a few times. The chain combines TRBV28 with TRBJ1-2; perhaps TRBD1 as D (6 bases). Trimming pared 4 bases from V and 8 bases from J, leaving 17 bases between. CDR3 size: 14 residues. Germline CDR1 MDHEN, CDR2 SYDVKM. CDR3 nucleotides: TGTGCCAGCAGTTGGGGGTCAGGGGCACTCGGCTACACCTTC. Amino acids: CASSWGSGALGYTF.

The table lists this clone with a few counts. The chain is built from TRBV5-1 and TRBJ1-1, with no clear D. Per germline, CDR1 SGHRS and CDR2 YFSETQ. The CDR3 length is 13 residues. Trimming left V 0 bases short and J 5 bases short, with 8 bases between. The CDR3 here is CASSLDTATEAFF. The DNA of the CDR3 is TGCGCCAGCAGCTTGGATACAGCGACTGAAGCTTTCTTT.

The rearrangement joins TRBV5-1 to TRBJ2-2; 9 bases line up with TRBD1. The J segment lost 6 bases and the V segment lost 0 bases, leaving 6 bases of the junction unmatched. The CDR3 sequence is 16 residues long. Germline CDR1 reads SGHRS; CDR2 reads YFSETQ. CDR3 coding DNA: TGCGCCAGCAGCTTGGTAGGGGACAGGGCGGCCGGGGAGCTGTTTTTT. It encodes CASSLVGDRAAGELFF. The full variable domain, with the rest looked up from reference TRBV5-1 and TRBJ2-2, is KAGVTQTPRYLIKTRGQQVTLSCSPISGHRSVSWYQQTPGQGLQFLFEYFSETQRNKGNFPGRFSGRQFSNSRSEMNVSTLELGDSALYLCASSLVGDRAAGELFFGEGSRLTVL.

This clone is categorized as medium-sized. CDR3 sequence: CASSVAESSYNSPLHF. The CDR3 nucleotides are TGTGCCAGCAGCGTAGCGGAGAGCTCCTATAATTCACCCCTCCACTTT. The gene calls are TRBV9 and TRBJ1-6, with D uncertain. The CDR3 is made up of 16 amino acids. V lost 0 bases and J lost 0, with 7 bases in between. The germline gives CDR1 SGDLS, CDR2 YYNGEE.

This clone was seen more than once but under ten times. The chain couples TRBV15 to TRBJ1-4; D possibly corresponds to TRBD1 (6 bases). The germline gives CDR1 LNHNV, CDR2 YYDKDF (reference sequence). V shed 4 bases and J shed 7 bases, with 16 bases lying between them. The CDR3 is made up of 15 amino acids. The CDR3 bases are TGTGCCACCAGCACCAGGGGAATTGGGAGTGAAAAACTGTTTTTT. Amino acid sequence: CATSTRGIGSEKLFF.